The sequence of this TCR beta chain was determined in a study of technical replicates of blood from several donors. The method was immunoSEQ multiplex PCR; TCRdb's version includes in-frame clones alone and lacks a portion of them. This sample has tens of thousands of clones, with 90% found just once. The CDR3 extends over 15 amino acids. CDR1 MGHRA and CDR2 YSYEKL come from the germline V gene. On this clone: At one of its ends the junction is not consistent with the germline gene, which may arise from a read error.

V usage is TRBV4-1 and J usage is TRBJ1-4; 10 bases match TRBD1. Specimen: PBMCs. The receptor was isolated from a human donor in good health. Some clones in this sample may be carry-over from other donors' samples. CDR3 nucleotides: TGCGCCAGCAGCCAAGTTGGGACAGGGGCGAAAAATCTGTTTTTT. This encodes CASSQVGTGAKNLFF.